This record covers a single T cell receptor (beta chain). In its sample, this clonotype was seen a few times. Its antigen remains undetermined. A junction boundary mismatches the germline segment, possibly from a read error. Library creation used 5' RACE. The instrument was an Illumina HiSeq 2000. A universal primer binding site was added through template switching, and the final cDNA carried a unique molecular identifier so that TCR cDNA molecules could be counted accurately. First-strand cDNA for TCR alpha and beta chains was synthesized from specific primers in the conserved constant-segment region. To control for contamination, every cDNA library carried two barcodes: a SMART-Mk sample barcode plus Illumina barcodes. TruSeq adapter sequences and Illumina sample barcodes were added in two successive PCR steps. TCR alpha and beta cDNA libraries were sequenced on the Illumina HiSeq platform with custom primers. On the study's bioinformatics: Raw reads were processed with MiGEC to extract unique molecular identifiers, and MiXCR was used to determine CDR3 positions. For each individual, recombination models were inferred using an EM algorithm with the repgenHMM and IGoR tools. The tcR package in R was used for shared clonotype analysis, with sharing normalized by the product of cloneset sizes. To study raw recombination without the effects of thymic and clonal selection, out-of-frame nonproductive sequences were analyzed. TCRdb itself trimmed the public reads at Q25 with fastp, ran MiXCR and retained productive beta chains. Each entry is one CDR3 protein sequence, shown with its most common DNA and genes. The V and J calls here are based on TCRdb, not the publication. The sample table records about 520,000 distinct CDR3 sequences; roughly 21% of these occur just once. Clones ranked in the top ten supply roughly 0.9% of the sample.

Every donor in the study was a healthy Caucasian. Three pairs of female monozygotic twins, all aged roughly 18 to 29 years, made up the twin cohort. Positive isolation kits from Invitrogen were used to isolate CD4+ and CD8+ T cell populations. From the cysteine through the phenylalanine, the CDR3 covers 14 amino acids. The sequence is cut down to CDR3 DNA, 42 bases in frame from base 1. CDR1 and CDR2 were assigned from the germline V gene (reference sequence) as SSHAT and FNYEAQ. This sample was taken from a study of identical twins listed by TCRdb under 2016. The study in broad terms: To test whether fetal clonotypes persist, this study deep-sequenced TCR alpha and beta repertoires from monozygotic twins, from unrelated adults of various ages, and from cord blood. To rule out contamination, the twin experiments were replicated at different times with different library preparation protocols.

Results the study describes overall, beyond this receptor: Because the same donors could not be followed over many years, the conclusions relied on cross-sectional statistical analysis. Fewer insertions were carried by abundant cord blood beta clonotypes, a similar but weaker trend appeared in young adult naive repertoires, and no such trend appeared in memory repertoires. Invariant T cells such as MAIT and iNKT could partly confound zero-insertion analyses, though diverse VJ usage argued against this for most clonotypes. The excess sharing between twins in beta out-of-frame sequences was weaker because fewer shared sequences reduced the signal-to-noise ratio. Compared with coincidental sharing between unrelated individuals, out-of-frame TCR alpha sequences shared between twins had an excess of sequences with low generation probability. Out-of-frame TCR alpha sharing in monozygotic twins was systematically underestimated by recombination models, whereas sharing between unrelated individuals was in agreement with the recombination models.

This sample also appeared in a second study, on T cells expressing NK-cell markers. Taken from the second paper: TCR beta-chain repertoires were profiled in sorted CD3+CD56+NKG2C+, CD3+CD56+NKG2C- and CD3+CD56-NKG2C+ T-cell subsets from eight donors. Among the eight sequenced donors, seven were HCMV-seropositive and one was HCMV-seronegative. In several experiments an anti-gammadeltaTCR antibody was added to restrict sorting to alphabetaTCR-expressing T cells. In several donors, the dominant CD3+CD56+NKG2C+ clonotypes ranked among the top 10 CD8+ clonotypes, making up about 1.0-7.5% of CD8+ T cells. Those dominant clonotypes were again the most abundant among CD3+CD56-NKG2C+ cells in several donors, at about 25-60.1%. It remained unclear whether the expanded NKG2C-expressing T cell clones were specific for HCMV antigens. Randomly selected healthy volunteers, three men and five women, were used as the eight sequenced donors. To determine HCMV serostatus, a commercial ELISA kit was used to detect HCMV-specific IgG in serum. MIGEC was used to demultiplex reads and group reads by UMI, and MiTCR was used to assemble and quantify clonotypes. Only TCR cDNA sequences supported by at least two reads were kept to exclude erroneous sequences. The tcR package was used for downstream repertoire analysis, and clonotypes were matched between fractions using CDR3 nucleotide sequence together with V segment. VDJmatch was used to annotate antigen specificity against VDJdb, with one amino acid substitution allowed in CDR3.

The sequence joins TRBV7-7 to TRBJ2-5; the D gene is possibly TRBD2, with 6 bases matching. The origin of this receptor is a woman between 18 and 30 years old in good health. Sequenced: CD4+ T cells sorted from blood. CDR3 region: CASSLLGGVETQYF. The DNA sequence is TGTGCTAGCAGCTTACTCGGCGGGGTAGAGACCCAGTACTTC.